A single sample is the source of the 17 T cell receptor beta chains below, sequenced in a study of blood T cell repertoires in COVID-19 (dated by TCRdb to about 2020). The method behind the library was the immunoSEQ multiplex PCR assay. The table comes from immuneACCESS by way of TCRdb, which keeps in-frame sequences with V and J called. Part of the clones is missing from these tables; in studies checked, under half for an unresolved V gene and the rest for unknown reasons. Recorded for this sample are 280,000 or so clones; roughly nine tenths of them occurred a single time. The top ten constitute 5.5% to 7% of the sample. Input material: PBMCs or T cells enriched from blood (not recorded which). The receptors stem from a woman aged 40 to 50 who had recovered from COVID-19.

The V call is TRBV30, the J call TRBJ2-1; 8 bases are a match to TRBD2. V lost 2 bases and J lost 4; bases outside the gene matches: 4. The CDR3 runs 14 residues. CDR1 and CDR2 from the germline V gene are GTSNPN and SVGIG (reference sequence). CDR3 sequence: CAWSQSGGYNEQFF. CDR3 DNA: TGTGCCTGGAGTCAGTCGGGAGGGTACAATGAGCAGTTCTTC.

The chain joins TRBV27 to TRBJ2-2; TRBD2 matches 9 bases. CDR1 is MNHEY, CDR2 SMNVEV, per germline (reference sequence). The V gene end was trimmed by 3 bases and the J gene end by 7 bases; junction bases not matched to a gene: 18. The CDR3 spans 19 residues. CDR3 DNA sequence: TGTGCCAGCAGTTTCCTTAGCGGGAGTCTCGGGTTAGAGGTCGGGGAGCTGTTTTTT. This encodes CASSFLSGSLGLEVGELFF.

As DNA, the CDR3 is TGTGCCAGCAGAAGACAGGGCCAAGAGACCCAGTACTTC. Its translation: CASRRQGQETQYF. This rearrangement joins TRBV28 to TRBJ2-5, with TRBD1 matching over 7 bases. The ends lost 6 bases at V and 1 base at J; junction bases unmatched: 2. In germline, CDR1 is MDHEN, CDR2 SYDVKM. The CDR3 runs 13 residues.

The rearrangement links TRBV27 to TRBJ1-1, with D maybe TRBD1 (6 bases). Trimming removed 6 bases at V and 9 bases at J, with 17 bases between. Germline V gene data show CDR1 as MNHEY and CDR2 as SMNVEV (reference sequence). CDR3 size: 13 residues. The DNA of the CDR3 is TGTGCCAGCAGCCCCGAGGGGGTCGATAAAGCTTTCTTT. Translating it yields CASSPEGVDKAFF.

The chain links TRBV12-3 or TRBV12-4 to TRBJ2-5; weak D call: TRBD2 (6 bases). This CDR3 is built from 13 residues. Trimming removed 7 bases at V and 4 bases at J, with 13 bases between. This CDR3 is CASTQRGTETQYF. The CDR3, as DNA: TGTGCCAGCACCCAACGCGGGACAGAGACCCAGTACTTC.

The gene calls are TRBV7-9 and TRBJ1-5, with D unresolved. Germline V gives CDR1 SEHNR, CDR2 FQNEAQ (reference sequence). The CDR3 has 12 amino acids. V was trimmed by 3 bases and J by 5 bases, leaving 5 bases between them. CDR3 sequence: CASSLGDQPQHF. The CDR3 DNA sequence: TGTGCCAGCAGCTTGGGAGATCAGCCCCAGCATTTT.

The CDR3 protein is CASSGGSGEETQYF. CDR3 in DNA: TGTGCCAGCAGCGGCGGGTCCGGGGAAGAGACCCAGTACTTC. V is TRBV7-8 and J is TRBJ2-5, with D maybe TRBD2 (5 bases). Between the trimmed V and J ends, which lost 5 bases and 3 bases, there was a span of 13 bases. Per germline, CDR1 SGHVS and CDR2 FQNEAQ. The CDR3 runs to 14 residues.

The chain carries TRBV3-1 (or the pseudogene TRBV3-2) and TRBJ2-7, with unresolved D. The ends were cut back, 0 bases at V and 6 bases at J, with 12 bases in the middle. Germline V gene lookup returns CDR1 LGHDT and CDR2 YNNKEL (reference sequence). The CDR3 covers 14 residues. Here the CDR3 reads CASSQDFSLGEQYF. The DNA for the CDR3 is TGTGCCAGCAGCCAAGACTTCTCTCTAGGCGAGCAGTACTTC.

CDR3: CASSPTRAVYQETQYF. The CDR3 DNA follows: TGTGCCAGCTCCCCGACTCGCGCAGTCTATCAAGAGACCCAGTACTTC. The chain combines TRBV18 with TRBJ2-5; D unresolved. In germline, CDR1 is KGHSH, CDR2 LQKENI. This CDR3 is 16 amino acids long. V dropped 6 bases and J dropped 2 bases, with 19 bases sitting between them.

Here the CDR3 DNA reads TGTGCCAGCAGTTTAGGTGGCGGGCTCTACGAGCAGTACTTC. It encodes CASSLGGGLYEQYF. The chain carries TRBV28 and TRBJ2-7; possibly TRBD2 for D (5 bases). The CDR3 totals 14 residues. CDR1 and CDR2 from the germline V gene are MDHEN and SYDVKM. V was shortened by 2 bases and J by 3 bases, with 11 bases between the two germline ends.

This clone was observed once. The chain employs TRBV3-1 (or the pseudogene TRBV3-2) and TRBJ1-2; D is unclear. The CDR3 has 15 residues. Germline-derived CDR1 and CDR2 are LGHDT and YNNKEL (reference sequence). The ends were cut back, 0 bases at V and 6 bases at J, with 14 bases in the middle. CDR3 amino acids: CASSQDWPPGDGYTF. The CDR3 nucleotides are TGTGCCAGCAGCCAAGATTGGCCTCCCGGGGATGGCTACACCTTC.

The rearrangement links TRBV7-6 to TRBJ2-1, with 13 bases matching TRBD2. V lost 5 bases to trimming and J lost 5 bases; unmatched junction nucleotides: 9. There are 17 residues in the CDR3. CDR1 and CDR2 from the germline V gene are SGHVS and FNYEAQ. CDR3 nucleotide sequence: TGTGCCAGCAGCCCAAAGCGGACTAGCGGGAGTCACAATGAGCAGTTCTTC. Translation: CASSPKRTSGSHNEQFF.

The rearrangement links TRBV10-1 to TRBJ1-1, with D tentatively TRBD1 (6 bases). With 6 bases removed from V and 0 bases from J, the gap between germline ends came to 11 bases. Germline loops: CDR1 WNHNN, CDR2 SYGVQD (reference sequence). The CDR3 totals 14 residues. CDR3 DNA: TGCGCCAGCAGCCGGGACACGATGAACACTGAAGCTTTCTTT. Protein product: CASSRDTMNTEAFF.

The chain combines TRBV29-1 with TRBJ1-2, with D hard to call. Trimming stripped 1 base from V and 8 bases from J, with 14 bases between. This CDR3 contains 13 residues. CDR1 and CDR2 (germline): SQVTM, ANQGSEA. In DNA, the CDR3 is TGCAGCGTTGAAGCGGCAGCCTTGCGGGGCTACACCTTC. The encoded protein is CSVEAAALRGYTF.

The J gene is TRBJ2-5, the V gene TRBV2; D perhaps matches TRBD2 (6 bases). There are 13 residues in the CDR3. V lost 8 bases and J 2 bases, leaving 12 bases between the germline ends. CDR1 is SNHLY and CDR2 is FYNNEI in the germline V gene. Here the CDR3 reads CASSREVQETQYF. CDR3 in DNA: TGTGCCAGCTCGAGGGAGGTTCAAGAGACCCAGTACTTC.

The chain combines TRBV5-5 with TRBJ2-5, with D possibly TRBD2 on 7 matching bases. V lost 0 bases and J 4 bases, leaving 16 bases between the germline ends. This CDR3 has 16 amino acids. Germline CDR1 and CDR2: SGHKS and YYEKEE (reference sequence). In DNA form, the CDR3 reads TGTGCCAGCAGCTTGGGGGAGGGGGTTACCTTAGAGACCCAGTACTTC. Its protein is CASSLGEGVTLETQYF. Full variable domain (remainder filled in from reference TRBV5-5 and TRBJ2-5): DAGVTQSPTHLIKTRGQQVTLRCSPISGHKSVSWYQQVLGQGPQFIFQYYEKEERGRGNFPDRFSARQFPNYSSELNVNALLLGDSALYLCASSLGEGVTLETQYFGPGTRLLVL.

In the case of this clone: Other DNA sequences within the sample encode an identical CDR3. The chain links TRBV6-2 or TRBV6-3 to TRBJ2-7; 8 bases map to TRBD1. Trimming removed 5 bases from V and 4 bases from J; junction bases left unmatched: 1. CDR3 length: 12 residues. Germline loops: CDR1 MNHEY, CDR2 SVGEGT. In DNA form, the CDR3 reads TGTGCCAGCAGTCGACAGGGGTACGAGCAGTACTTC. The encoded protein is CASSRQGYEQYF.